This T cell receptor beta chain was sequenced for a study of T cells in Graves' hyperthyroidism and ophthalmopathy. Amplified TCR beta CDR3 regions derived from RNA transcripts. The study used the HTBI primer set for a first-round RT-PCR of the TCR CDR3. TCRdb itself ran the multiplex PCR reads through MiXCR, one entry per CDR3 protein. The repertoire holds about 380,000 distinct CDR3 sequences, about 18% seen once, with less than 45% in the top ten. It was over 9.5 ml of fresh peripheral blood that supplied the PBMCs. The study, taken as a whole, reports: Ophthalmopathy cases were set apart from stable hyperthyroidism by a 13 V-J model.

This clonotype was seen repeatedly, ten times or more. Antigen specificity is unknown. Per germline, CDR1 KGHSH and CDR2 LQKENI. V shed 5 bases, J shed 14 bases, and the junction held 5 bases outside the gene matches. This CDR3 contains 12 residues. The origin of this receptor is a man younger than 35 with Graves' ophthalmopathy. The sequenced sample was blood. V gene TRBV18 combines with J gene TRBJ1-6; 8 bases align to TRBD1. The CDR3 is CASSRDRQALHF. CDR3 DNA sequence: TGTGCCAGCTCAAGGGACAGGCAGGCCCTCCACTTT.